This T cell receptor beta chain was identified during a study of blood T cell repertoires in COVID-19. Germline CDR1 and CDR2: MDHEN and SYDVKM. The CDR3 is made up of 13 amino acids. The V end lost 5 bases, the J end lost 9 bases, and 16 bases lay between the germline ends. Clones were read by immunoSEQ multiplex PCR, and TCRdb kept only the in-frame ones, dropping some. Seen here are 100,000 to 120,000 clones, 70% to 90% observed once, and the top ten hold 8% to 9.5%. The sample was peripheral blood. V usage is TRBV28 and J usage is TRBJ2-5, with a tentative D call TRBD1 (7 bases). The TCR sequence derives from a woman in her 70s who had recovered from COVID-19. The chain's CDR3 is CASSPQGSGAQYF. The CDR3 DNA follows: TGTGCCAGCAGTCCACAGGGGTCGGGGGCCCAGTACTTC.